One and the same sample provided the 23 T cell receptor beta chains below, sequenced in a study of blood T cell repertoires in COVID-19. TCRdb keeps only in-frame clones here, not all; method: immunoSEQ multiplex PCR. Altogether a few hundred thousand clones are present, roughly nine tenths being singletons, with the ten largest covering less than 3%. The sample was PBMCs or T cells enriched from blood (not recorded which). The receptors were sampled from a woman in her fifties or sixties who had been exposed to COVID-19.

The chain combines TRBV28 with TRBJ1-2; 7 nucleotides line up with TRBD1. This CDR3 comprises 15 residues. J gave up 2 bases and V 6 bases, and 9 bases lay outside the gene matches. Germline-derived CDR1 and CDR2 are MDHEN and SYDVKM. CDR3 sequence reads: CASSIRLTGNYGYTF. CDR3 sequence (DNA): TGTGCCAGCAGCATCAGACTGACAGGGAACTATGGCTACACCTTC.

This clone was recorded a few times. This chain connects TRBV18 to TRBJ2-1, with TRBD2 identical over 9 bases. The CDR3 is 16 residues long. Losses at the gene ends were 2 bases for V and 9 bases for J; bases not matched to a gene: 11. Germline V gives CDR1 KGHSH, CDR2 LQKENI. The CDR3 region has the DNA TGTGCCAGCTCACCAGGCCAGCGGGGGGTTAAAGTTGAGCAGTTCTTC. Protein product: CASSPGQRGVKVEQFF.

This clone was recorded once. This chain connects TRBV19 to TRBJ2-1, with 8 bases that match TRBD1. With V trimmed by 4 bases and J by 3 bases, 8 bases remained unmatched. This CDR3 region has 16 residues. Germline values: CDR1 LNHDA, CDR2 SQIVND (reference sequence). Written as DNA, the CDR3 is TGTGCCAGTAGTACCCGACAGGGGACCTTCTACAATGAGCAGTTCTTC. This sequence encodes CASSTRQGTFYNEQFF. Filled out from reference TRBV19 and TRBJ2-1, the complete variable domain reads DGGITQSPKYLFRKEGQNVTLSCEQNLNHDAMYWYRQDPGQGLRLIYYSQIVNDFQKGDIAEGYSVSREKKESFPLTVTSAQKNPTAFYLCASSTRQGTFYNEQFFGPGTRLTVL.

J is TRBJ2-5 and V is TRBV10-3, with D maybe TRBD2 (6 bases). V shed 4 bases and J shed 5 bases, with 17 bases lying between them. The CDR3 consists of 15 residues. In germline, CDR1 is ENHRY, CDR2 SYGVKD. CDR3 DNA sequence: TGTGCCATCAGTGTGCGGCAGGGAGGATTGGAGACCCAGTACTTC. It encodes CAISVRQGGLETQYF.

The chain links TRBV4-1 to TRBJ1-2, with D possibly being TRBD1 (5 bases). Per the germline V gene, CDR1 is MGHRA and CDR2 is YSYEKL. Trimming cost V 0 bases and J 3 bases, with 11 bases left between them. The CDR3 extends over 15 amino acids. This CDR3 reads CASSQDHAGYYGYTF. Here the CDR3 DNA reads TGCGCCAGCAGCCAAGATCATGCAGGGTACTATGGCTACACCTTC.

The V call is TRBV30, the J call TRBJ2-7; 9 nucleotides agree with TRBD1. The germline gives CDR1 GTSNPN, CDR2 SVGIG (reference sequence). The CDR3 runs 11 residues. Losses at the gene ends were 8 bases for V and 3 bases for J; bases not matched to a gene: 2. The CDR3 DNA sequence: TGTGCCCGACAGGGGGACTACGAGCAGTACTTC. Protein: CARQGDYEQYF.

This clone was seen a few times. The V gene is TRBV5-6, the J gene TRBJ1-2, with D possibly being TRBD1 (6 bases). Per germline, CDR1 SGHDT and CDR2 YYEEEE. Trimming removed 0 bases from V and 4 bases from J, with 16 bases in between. The CDR3 totals 16 residues. Written as DNA, the CDR3 is TGTGCCAGCAGCTTGGGACAGGTCATCCTCATCTATGGCTACACCTTC. Amino acids: CASSLGQVILIYGYTF.

In nucleotides, the CDR3 is TGTGCCAGCAGCGTCAGGCCCCACCAAGAGACCCAGTACTTC. Its translation: CASSVRPHQETQYF. This rearrangement joins TRBV9 to TRBJ2-5, with no clear D. CDR3 length equals 14 residues. V lost 2 bases, J lost 0 bases, and 8 bases lay in between. Germline V gene sequence: CDR1 SGDLS, CDR2 YYNGEE.

This sequence joins TRBV3-1 (or the pseudogene TRBV3-2) and TRBJ1-1, with 7 bases lining up with TRBD1. V lost 4 bases and J lost 1; bases outside the gene matches: 3. Germline CDR1 and CDR2: LGHDT and YNNKEL (reference sequence). The CDR3 is made up of 14 amino acids. The CDR3 reads CASSPQGRNTEAFF. The CDR3 nucleotides read TGTGCCAGCAGCCCACAGGGGAGGAACACTGAAGCTTTCTTT.

V and J are TRBV18 and TRBJ1-1; D is perhaps TRBD1 (5 bases). V lost 5 bases to trimming and J lost 3 bases, with 13 bases between them. The V gene's germline CDR1 is KGHSH and CDR2 LQKENI. This CDR3 has 14 residues. The chain's CDR3 is CASSSQGRDTEAFF. In nucleotides, the CDR3 is TGTGCCAGCTCATCCCAGGGAAGAGACACTGAAGCTTTCTTT.

The chain recombines TRBV5-1 with TRBJ2-7; 8 nucleotides line up with TRBD2. The CDR3 is 14 residues long. Per germline, CDR1 SGHRS and CDR2 YFSETQ. Trimming at V came to 6 bases and at J to 0 bases, leaving 5 bases not matched to a gene. The CDR3 bases are TGCGCCAGCACCTCGGGGGGGTCCTCCTACGAGCAGTACTTC. Encoded protein: CASTSGGSSYEQYF.

The V call is TRBV6-5, the J call TRBJ1-2; D might be TRBD1 (5 bases). V was shortened by 4 bases and J by 6 bases, with 12 bases between the two germline ends. Germline values: CDR1 MNHEY, CDR2 SVGAGI. The CDR3 runs 13 residues. CDR3 sequence reads: CASSWRGNDGYTF. CDR3 DNA: TGTGCCAGCAGTTGGCGGGGGAACGATGGCTACACCTTC.

V usage is TRBV11-2 and J usage is TRBJ2-1, with TRBD1 identical over 10 bases. V lost 4 bases and J lost 8; bases outside the gene matches: 8. The CDR3 runs to 15 residues. The germline CDR1 and CDR2 sequences are SGHAT and FQNNGV. This CDR3 reads CASSSISTGGHEQFF. CDR3 DNA sequence: TGTGCCAGCAGCTCTATCTCGACAGGGGGCCATGAGCAGTTCTTC.

The CDR3 DNA reads TGTGCCAGCAGCCAAGGGACAGTAACTAGCACAGATACGCAGTATTTT. It specifies CASSQGTVTSTDTQYF. V usage is TRBV14 and J usage is TRBJ2-3; the D gene is possibly TRBD1 (6 bases). The V gene lost 1 base and the J gene lost 0 bases, with 11 bases spanning the gap. The CDR3 totals 16 residues. Germline V gives CDR1 SGHDN, CDR2 FVKESK.

The chain couples TRBV6-5 to TRBJ1-2; the match to TRBD1 covers 9 bases. This CDR3 is 15 amino acids long. V shed 7 bases and J 3 bases; nucleotides not matched to a gene: 9. Germline CDR1 and CDR2: MNHEY and SVGAGI. The CDR3, as DNA: TGTGCCAGCATCAGTGAGGACAGGGGCGACTATGGCTACACCTTC. This encodes CASISEDRGDYGYTF.

This sequence joins TRBV19 and TRBJ1-2; 7 bases are a match to TRBD1. The CDR3 consists of 14 residues. Germline V gene lookup returns CDR1 LNHDA and CDR2 SQIVND (reference sequence). V gave up 6 bases and J gave up 4 bases; unmatched junction bases: 8. CDR3 protein: CASRLTTGTYGYTF. In DNA form, the CDR3 reads TGTGCCAGTAGGCTCACGACAGGGACCTATGGCTACACCTTC. Complete variable domain (other parts from reference TRBV19 and TRBJ1-2): DGGITQSPKYLFRKEGQNVTLSCEQNLNHDAMYWYRQDPGQGLRLIYYSQIVNDFQKGDIAEGYSVSREKKESFPLTVTSAQKNPTAFYLCASRLTTGTYGYTFGSGTRLTVV.

The chain is built from TRBV28 and TRBJ1-6; possible D gene TRBD1, 6 bases. The CDR3 covers 14 residues. Trimming removed 6 bases at V and 6 bases at J, with 12 bases between. Germline loops: CDR1 MDHEN, CDR2 SYDVKM. CDR3 sequence: CASRAGGSNSPLHF. The CDR3 nucleotides are TGTGCCAGCAGGGCTGGGGGCAGTAATTCACCCCTCCACTTT.

A single count supports this clone. This chain links TRBV9 with TRBJ2-7, with 9 positions matching TRBD1. Germline V gives CDR1 SGDLS, CDR2 YYNGEE. This CDR3 spans 15 amino acids. The V segment lost 0 bases and the J segment 2 bases; nucleotides outside the gene matches: 3. CDR3 sequence reads: CASSVGGTGTYEQYF. In DNA form, the CDR3 reads TGTGCCAGCAGCGTAGGGGGGACAGGGACCTACGAGCAGTACTTC.

The sample holds one count of this clone. This chain uses TRBV4-2 with TRBJ1-6; TRBD1 might be the D (5 bases). V gave up 0 bases and J gave up 7 bases, with 10 bases separating them. Germline V gives CDR1 LGHNA, CDR2 YNFKEQ. The CDR3 has 15 amino acids. CDR3 in DNA: TGTGCCAGCAGCCAAGAGAGAAGGACAAATTCACCCCTCCACTTT. Amino acids: CASSQERRTNSPLHF.

The rearrangement uses TRBV6-5 and TRBJ2-4, with a weak D call TRBD1 (5 bases). CDR1 and CDR2 (germline): MNHEY, SVGAGI. The V end was cut by 5 bases, the J end by 7 bases, with 9 bases between. The CDR3 is 12 residues long. Here the CDR3 DNA reads TGTGCCAGCAGTACTGCAGGGAACATTCAGTACTTC. Its translation is CASSTAGNIQYF.

This clone turned up a few times. The rearrangement links TRBV19 to TRBJ1-5, with D possibly TRBD1 on 5 matching bases. Trimming shortened V by 4 bases and J by 7 bases, and 8 bases separated the two germline ends. Germline V lookup: CDR1 LNHDA, CDR2 SQIVND (reference sequence). The CDR3 spans 12 residues. Here the CDR3 DNA reads TGTGCCAGTAGTACAGGGCCCCAGCCCCAGCATTTT. Amino acid sequence: CASSTGPQPQHF.

The chain carries TRBV5-4 and TRBJ2-5, with 10 positions matching TRBD1. The CDR3 is 15 amino acids. Germline V gene sequence: CDR1 SGHNT, CDR2 YYREEE (reference sequence). V lost 4 bases to trimming and J lost 1 base; unmatched junction nucleotides: 4. The CDR3 here is CASSPGQGTQETQYF. In DNA, the CDR3 is TGTGCCAGCAGCCCGGGACAGGGGACCCAAGAGACCCAGTACTTC.

The sample holds a few counts of this clone. The chain uses TRBV2 and TRBJ2-2; the match to TRBD1 covers 9 bases. Germline lookup yields CDR1 SNHLY and CDR2 FYNNEI. Trimming took 6 bases from V and 6 from J; bases not matched to a gene: 8. CDR3 length: 15 amino acids. The CDR3 coding sequence is TGTGCCAGCAGAGACCCGGGACAGGGTTCCGGGGAGCTGTTTTTT. Translating gives CASRDPGQGSGELFF.